The clone carrying this T cell receptor beta chain was picked up many times. Patients had received no treatment of any kind before thyroid surgery. TCRdb re-analyzed the PCR reads through MiXCR. The table records some 31,000 clones, approximately 17% of them present only once. Germline V gene data show CDR1 as SGHNT and CDR2 as YENEEA. V dropped 0 bases and J dropped 2 bases, with 9 bases sitting between them. The length of the CDR3 is 15 residues. This entry comes from a study of metastatic and nonmetastatic thyroid tumors. The V gene is TRBV11-3, the J gene TRBJ2-3; unclear D gene. This receptor was taken from a female donor with papillary thyroid cancer or a benign thyroid nodule (not recorded which). Some clones in this sample may be carry-over from other donors' samples. Sequencing was carried out using blood. In DNA, the CDR3 is TGTGCCAGCAGCTTAGATCCCGTCAACACAGATACGCAGTATTTT. Translated, it gives CASSLDPVNTDTQYF.